The 11 T cell receptor beta chains reported below all come from one sample, sequenced in a study of blood T cell repertoires in COVID-19. Some clones are missing from TCRdb's copy, which holds only in-frame ones; the method was immunoSEQ multiplex PCR. The sample lists 200,000 to 300,000 clones; approximately 90% were seen once. The sample comprised PBMCs or T cells enriched from blood (not recorded which). The receptors stem from a man aged 35-49 years who had recovered from COVID-19.

V gene TRBV6-2 or TRBV6-3 combines with J gene TRBJ2-7; possible D gene TRBD2, 6 bases. The V gene's germline CDR1 is MNHEY and CDR2 SVGEGT. CDR3 length equals 15 residues. V lost 0 bases to trimming and J lost 5 bases, with 14 bases between them. CDR3 sequence (DNA): TGTGCCAGCAGTTACTCACGGACGGGAGCGGACGAGCAGTACTTC. Residues: CASSYSRTGADEQYF.

The V gene is TRBV30, the J gene TRBJ1-5, with D possibly TRBD1 on 6 matching bases. The length of the CDR3 is 14 residues. The germline V and J ends were trimmed by 3 bases and 9 bases, with 18 bases remaining between them. Germline V gives CDR1 GTSNPN, CDR2 SVGIG (reference sequence). The CDR3 nucleotides are TGTGCCTGGAGGACGGGGGGGGGCGTAGGGCCCCAGCATTTT. Amino acids: CAWRTGGGVGPQHF.

The J gene is TRBJ1-5, the V gene TRBV27; D is undetermined. The CDR3 has 13 residues. Germline CDR1 MNHEY, CDR2 SMNVEV (reference sequence). Trimming removed 5 bases from V and 11 bases from J, with 16 bases in between. The CDR3 coding sequence is TGTGCCAGCAGTCAAATGCGGGATCTAGCCCAGCATTTT. Its translation: CASSQMRDLAQHF.

This rearrangement joins TRBV19 to TRBJ2-5; D possibly corresponds to TRBD2 (6 bases). The V end was cut by 3 bases, the J end by 5 bases, with 10 bases between. This CDR3 is built from 13 residues. Germline assignment: CDR1 LNHDA and CDR2 SQIVND (reference sequence). The CDR3 DNA is TGTGCCAGTAGTATTGGGGGGTTGGAGACCCAGTACTTC. It codes for CASSIGGLETQYF.

The chain links TRBV5-1 to TRBJ1-2; no clear D gene. Trimming cost V 0 bases and J 3 bases, with 9 bases left between them. The CDR3 runs 14 residues. The V gene's germline CDR1 is SGHRS and CDR2 YFSETQ. DNA of the CDR3: TGCGCCAGCAGCTTGGGGCAACGGGACTATGGCTACACCTTC. Translated, it gives CASSLGQRDYGYTF.

This clone was counted between two and nine times. The CDR3 here is CASSYGHRGLEAFF. CDR3 sequence (DNA): TGTGCCAGCAGTTACGGCCACAGGGGGCTCGAAGCTTTCTTT. The chain has TRBV6-6 and TRBJ1-1; 9 nucleotides line up with TRBD1. After removal of 2 bases from V and 8 bases from J, the junction contained 6 bases not matched to a gene. Germline V gives CDR1 MNHNY, CDR2 SVGAGI (reference sequence). The length of the CDR3 is 14 residues.

J is TRBJ1-3 and V is TRBV7-9, with 11 bases lining up with TRBD1. V shed 6 bases, J shed 4 bases, and the junction held 2 bases outside the gene matches. The CDR3 is 14 residues long. Germline V gives CDR1 SEHNR, CDR2 FQNEAQ (reference sequence). The CDR3 protein is CASSWTGGGNTIYF. The CDR3 DNA is TGTGCCAGCAGTTGGACAGGGGGCGGAAACACCATATATTTT.

The chain links TRBV19 to TRBJ2-3; TRBD1 might be the D (5 bases). Trimming took off 5 bases at V and 1 base at J, with 19 bases between the two ends. The CDR3 is 17 residues long. Germline CDR1 and CDR2: LNHDA and SQIVND (reference sequence). For the CDR3, the DNA is TGTGCCAGTAGTTTATTTACAGGTACCGCTGGCACAGATACGCAGTATTTT. This codes for CASSLFTGTAGTDTQYF.

The chain joins TRBV5-1 to TRBJ2-7, with D possibly being TRBD2 (7 bases). Trimming took 2 bases from V and 2 from J, leaving 11 bases between them. CDR1 is SGHRS and CDR2 is YFSETQ in the germline V gene. The CDR3 is made up of 14 amino acids. Here the CDR3 DNA reads TGCGCCAGCAGCTTAGGGGGGGCCACCTACGAGCAGTACTTC. It specifies CASSLGGATYEQYF.

In DNA, the CDR3 is TGTGCCAGCAGCCGAATCATGGAGTACCAAGAGACCCAGTACTTC. This sequence encodes CASSRIMEYQETQYF. The chain is built from TRBV27 and TRBJ2-5, with unresolved D. Germline V gene data show CDR1 as MNHEY and CDR2 as SMNVEV (reference sequence). This CDR3 has 15 residues. V was trimmed by 6 bases and J by 0 bases, leaving 14 bases between them.

The chain combines TRBV10-3 with TRBJ1-2; 11 nucleotides line up with TRBD1. Looked up from germline, CDR1 is ENHRY and CDR2 is SYGVKD. The length of the CDR3 is 17 residues. J lost 0 bases, V lost 6 bases, and 9 bases had no gene match. The CDR3 coding sequence is TGTGCCATCAGCGTTAGGACAGGGGGCGAGGCTAACTATGGCTACACCTTC. Protein sequence: CAISVRTGGEANYGYTF.